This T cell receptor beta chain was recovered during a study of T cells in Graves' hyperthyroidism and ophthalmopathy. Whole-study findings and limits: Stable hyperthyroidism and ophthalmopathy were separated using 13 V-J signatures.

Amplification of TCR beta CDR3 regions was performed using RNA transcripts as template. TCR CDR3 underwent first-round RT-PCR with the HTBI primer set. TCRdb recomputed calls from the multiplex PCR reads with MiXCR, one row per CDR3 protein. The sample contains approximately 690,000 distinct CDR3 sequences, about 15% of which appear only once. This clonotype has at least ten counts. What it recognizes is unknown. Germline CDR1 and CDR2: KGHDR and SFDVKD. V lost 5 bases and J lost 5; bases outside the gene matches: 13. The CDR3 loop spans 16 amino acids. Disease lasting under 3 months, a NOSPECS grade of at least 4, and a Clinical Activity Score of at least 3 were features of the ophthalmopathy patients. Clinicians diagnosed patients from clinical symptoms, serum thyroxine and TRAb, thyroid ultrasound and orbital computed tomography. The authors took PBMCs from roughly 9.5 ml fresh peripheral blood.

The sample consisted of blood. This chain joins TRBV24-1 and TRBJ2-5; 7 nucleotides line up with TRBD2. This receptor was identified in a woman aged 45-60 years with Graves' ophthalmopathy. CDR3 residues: CATSGGLAAGGETQYF. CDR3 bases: TGTGCCACCAGTGGAGGGCTAGCGGCTGGTGGGGAGACCCAGTACTTC.